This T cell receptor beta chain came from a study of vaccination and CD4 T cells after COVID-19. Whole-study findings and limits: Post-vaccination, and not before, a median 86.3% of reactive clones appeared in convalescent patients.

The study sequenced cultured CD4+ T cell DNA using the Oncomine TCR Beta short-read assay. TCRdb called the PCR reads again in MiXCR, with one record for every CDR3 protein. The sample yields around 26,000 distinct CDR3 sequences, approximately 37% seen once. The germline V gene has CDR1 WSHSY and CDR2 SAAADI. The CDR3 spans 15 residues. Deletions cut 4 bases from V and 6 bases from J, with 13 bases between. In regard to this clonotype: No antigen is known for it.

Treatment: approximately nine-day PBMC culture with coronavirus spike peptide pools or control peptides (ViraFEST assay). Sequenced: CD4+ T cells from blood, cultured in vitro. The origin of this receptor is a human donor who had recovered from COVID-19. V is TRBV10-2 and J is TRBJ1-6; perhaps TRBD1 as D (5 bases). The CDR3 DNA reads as TGCGCCAGCAGTGGTTGGCAGGGAATTAATTCACCCCTCCACTTT. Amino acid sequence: CASSGWQGINSPLHF.